These 12 T cell receptor beta chains share one sample of origin, sequenced in a study of T cells after yellow fever vaccination (dated by TCRdb to about 2019). In light of the paper, this sample's treatment or condition label describes: live attenuated yellow fever vaccine strain. Libraries were built with 5' RACE. TCRdb records Illumina HiSeq 2500 as the sequencer. The public reads were reanalyzed by TCRdb: fastp trimming at Q25, MiXCR alignment, in-frame beta chains only. Rows are combined by CDR3 protein, so each entry shows the most common genes and DNA. The sample table lists around 550,000 distinct CDR3 sequences, about 19% of them with a count of one. Roughly an eighth of the sample is taken by the ten largest. This specimen consisted of PBMCs, obtained 15 days after the yellow fever booster vaccination. All receptors come from a man aged 25 to 40 who received the YFV17D yellow fever vaccine.

This clonotype has more than one count but fewer than ten. This chain links TRBV12-3 or TRBV12-4 with TRBJ2-1; TRBD1 matches at 8 bases. With 5 bases clipped from V and 2 bases from J, the junction kept 5 bases outside the gene matches. This CDR3 is built from 15 residues. CDR3 DNA: TGTGCCAGCAGTGCAGGGGGCGCAACCTACAATGAGCAGTTCTTC. This codes for CASSAGGATYNEQFF.

This clonotype was counted only a few times. The chain links TRBV20-1 to TRBJ1-4; D might be TRBD1 (5 bases). Germline CDR1 is DFQATT and CDR2 is SNEGSKA (reference sequence). The CDR3 has 13 amino acids. V lost 7 bases and J 3 bases, leaving 12 bases between the germline ends. The CDR3 nucleotides are TGCAGTGGTGCGCCGGGGGCTAATGAAAAACTGTTTTTT. This codes for CSGAPGANEKLFF.

The chain has TRBV7-2 and TRBJ2-7; 7 positions agree with TRBD1. CDR3 length: 16 residues. V gave up 5 bases and J gave up 1 base; unmatched junction bases: 11. Germline CDR1 reads SGHTA; CDR2 reads FQGNSA. CDR3 amino acids: CASSAQPGTVSYEQYF. The DNA of the CDR3 is TGTGCCAGCAGCGCCCAGCCCGGGACAGTATCCTACGAGCAGTACTTC.

The V gene is TRBV18, the J gene TRBJ1-2; TRBD1 matches 9 bases. This CDR3 spans 14 amino acids. V shed 3 bases and J 1 base; nucleotides not matched to a gene: 0. Germline V gene lookup returns CDR1 KGHSH and CDR2 LQKENI. The CDR3 reads CASSPDRGNYGYTF. The CDR3 coding sequence is TGTGCCAGCTCACCGGACAGGGGTAACTATGGCTACACCTTC.

This clonotype was counted a few times. The CDR3 reads CASSSGGGTYEQYF. The CDR3 DNA reads TGTGCCAGCAGCTCGGGGGGTGGTACCTACGAGCAGTACTTC. The chain has TRBV7-2 and TRBJ2-7, with TRBD2 matching over 7 bases. Trimming at V came to 4 bases and at J to 2 bases, leaving 5 bases not matched to a gene. Germline V CDR1 and CDR2: SGHTA, FQGNSA. The CDR3 is 14 amino acids.

This clonotype was found once. The chain carries TRBV28 and TRBJ1-4; D ambiguous. This CDR3 is 12 amino acids long. Per germline, CDR1 MDHEN and CDR2 SYDVKM. V was clipped by 7 bases and J by 5 bases, with 8 bases between them. The CDR3 DNA sequence: TGTGCCAGCAAAGGGCTGAATGAAAAACTGTTTTTT. Amino acids: CASKGLNEKLFF.

This clonotype occurred a few times. The rearrangement links TRBV18 to TRBJ2-1; D call uncertain. V was clipped by 5 bases and J by 9 bases, with 8 bases between them. Germline values: CDR1 KGHSH, CDR2 LQKENI. CDR3 size: 11 residues. As DNA, the CDR3 is TGTGCCAGCTCAATCGTTGTTGAGCAGTTCTTC. This sequence encodes CASSIVVEQFF.

The chain is built from TRBV4-1 and TRBJ2-2; a weak D match, TRBD2 (6 bases). CDR1 is MGHRA and CDR2 is YSYEKL in the germline V gene. V lost 1 base and J 5 bases, leaving 14 bases between the germline ends. This CDR3 spans 16 amino acids. The CDR3 nucleotides are TGCGCCAGCAGCCAAGTCCTCGGGAGCGGTACCGGGGAGCTGTTTTTT. It codes for CASSQVLGSGTGELFF.

Only a few counts were recorded for this clonotype. As DNA, the CDR3 is TGCAGCGTTGACGGGACTAGCGAGATTGGCCCTTACAATGAGCAGTTCTTC. Protein sequence: CSVDGTSEIGPYNEQFF. This sequence joins TRBV29-1 and TRBJ2-1; 10 bases line up with TRBD2. The CDR3 sequence is 17 residues long. Germline V CDR1 and CDR2: SQVTM, ANQGSEA. Trimming removed 3 bases from V and 4 bases from J; junction bases left unmatched: 12.

This chain uses TRBV28 with TRBJ2-1, with a weak D call TRBD2 (7 bases). Trimming shortened V by 2 bases and J by 5 bases, and 13 bases separated the two germline ends. Germline V lookup: CDR1 MDHEN, CDR2 SYDVKM. CDR3 size: 15 residues. The CDR3 is CASSLGGGWNNEQFF. The CDR3 DNA reads TGTGCCAGCAGTTTAGGCGGGGGCTGGAACAATGAGCAGTTCTTC.

The V and J genes are TRBV30 and TRBJ1-1; D call uncertain. CDR1 GTSNPN and CDR2 SVGIG come from the germline V gene (reference sequence). V gave up 4 bases and J gave up 3 bases, with 6 bases separating them. CDR3 length equals 11 residues. The CDR3 DNA is TGTGCCTGGACCCTATACACTGAAGCTTTCTTT. This encodes CAWTLYTEAFF.

This clonotype has just a few counts. V gene TRBV4-3 combines with J gene TRBJ2-1; D not certain. Germline CDR1 and CDR2: LGHNA and YSLEER. CDR3 length: 15 residues. Between the trimmed V and J ends, which lost 0 bases and 11 bases, there was a span of 17 bases. The CDR3: CASSQERLAAGKQFF. CDR3 in DNA: TGCGCCAGCAGCCAAGAACGCCTGGCAGCTGGGAAGCAGTTCTTC.